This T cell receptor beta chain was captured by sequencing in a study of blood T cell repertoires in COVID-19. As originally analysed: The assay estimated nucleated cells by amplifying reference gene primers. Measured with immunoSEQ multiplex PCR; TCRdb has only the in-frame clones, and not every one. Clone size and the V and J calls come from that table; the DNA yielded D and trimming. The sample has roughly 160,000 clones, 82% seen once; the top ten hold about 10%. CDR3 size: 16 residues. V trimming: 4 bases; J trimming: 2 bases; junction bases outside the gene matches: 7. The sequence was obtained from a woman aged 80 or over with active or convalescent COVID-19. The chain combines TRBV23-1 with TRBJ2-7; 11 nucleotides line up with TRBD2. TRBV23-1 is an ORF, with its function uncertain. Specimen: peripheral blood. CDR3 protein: CASSRASGRIPYEQYF. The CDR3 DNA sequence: TGCGCCAGCAGTCGGGCTAGCGGGAGGATTCCCTACGAGCAGTACTTC.